The clone carrying this TCR beta chain was observed at least ten times. Its cognate antigen is unknown. This sample is drawn from a study of T cell repertoires in cytomegalovirus infection. Study-wide background: Indicated by public TCR beta signatures were CMV infection and matching HLA type. Broader study findings: The ex vivo response was dominated by HLA-C-restricted CMV-specific TCR beta clonotypes. Cumulative public TCR beta family frequency identified carriers of CMV plus the relevant HLA.

TCRdb passed the reads through MiXCR, listing each CDR3 protein once. The sample consists of 250,000 to 300,000 distinct CDR3 sequences, 9.1% of them appearing once. Sequenced material: PBMCs. The sequence was collected from a human donor in good health (CMV status not recorded). Some clones in this sample may be carry-over from other donors' samples.

As DNA, the CDR3 is TGTGCCAGCAGAACGGACCGCGAAACGAACACTGAAGCTTTCTTT. Its protein product is CASRTDRETNTEAFF. The chain has TRBV6-2 or TRBV6-3 and TRBJ1-1; D not resolved. V lost 6 bases to trimming and J lost 1 base, with 15 bases between them. The germline V gene has CDR1 MNHEY and CDR2 SVGEGT. CDR3 length: 15 residues.